Listed here are 19 T cell receptor beta chains from one sample, sequenced in a study of CD8+CD57+ T cells in acquired aplastic anemia. The use of genomic DNA as template underpinned the TCR beta VDJ and CDR3 profiling. Each CDR3 protein gets one entry after TCRdb re-called the reads with MiXCR. The sample holds approximately 300,000 distinct CDR3 sequences, about three fifths seen once. It was patients with CD8+CD57+ cell expansion by flow cytometry who were chosen for sequencing. Input material: sorted CD4+, CD8+, or CD8+CD57+ T cells (not recorded which) from PBMCs. These receptors originate from a human donor with aplastic anemia.

This clonotype occurred a few times. The gene calls are TRBV20-1 and TRBJ1-4, with D tentatively TRBD1 (5 bases). This CDR3 is 13 amino acids long. V shed 3 bases and J shed 8 bases, with 13 bases lying between them. The V gene's germline CDR1 is DFQATT and CDR2 SNEGSKA (reference sequence). The CDR3, as DNA: TGCAGTGCTAGGCGGAGGGGTTGGGAAAAACTGTTTTTT. Its translation is CSARRRGWEKLFF.

This clonotype was seen a few times. One junction end disagrees with the germline gene, perhaps due to a read error. The V call is TRBV12-3 or TRBV12-4, the J call TRBJ2-7; D is possibly TRBD2 (5 bases). CDR3 length equals 14 residues. For the CDR3, the DNA is TGTGCCAGCAGCTTAGTCGGTGGTAGCGACGAGCAGTACTTC. Its translation: CASSLVGGSDEQYF.

This clonotype occurred many times. This chain joins TRBV11-3 and TRBJ2-6, with D unclear. The CDR3 has 13 amino acids. Deletions cut 7 bases from V and 0 bases from J, with 4 bases between. Germline V gene lookup returns CDR1 SGHNT and CDR2 YENEEA. CDR3 in DNA: TGTGCCAGCAAGCTCTCTGGGGCCAACGTCCTGACTTTC. Amino acids: CASKLSGANVLTF.

J is TRBJ2-7 and V is TRBV19, with D possibly being TRBD2 (6 bases). Looked up from germline, CDR1 is LNHDA and CDR2 is SQIVND (reference sequence). V was cut by 5 bases and J by 0 bases, with 11 bases left in between. The CDR3 sequence is 14 residues long. The CDR3 region is CASSVPGLSYEQYF. CDR3 in DNA: TGTGCCAGTAGTGTTCCGGGACTCTCCTACGAGCAGTACTTC.

At least ten counts were recorded for this clonotype. V usage is TRBV2 and J usage is TRBJ1-5; TRBD1 agrees at 7 bases. Per germline, CDR1 SNHLY and CDR2 FYNNEI. The CDR3 contains 14 residues. V shed 7 bases, J shed 5 bases, and the junction held 8 bases outside the gene matches. The CDR3 region is CASMGQTSYQPQHF. Written as DNA, the CDR3 is TGTGCCAGCATGGGACAGACGAGTTATCAGCCCCAGCATTTT.

This clonotype was recorded many times. J is TRBJ1-6 and V is TRBV2; no firm D call. CDR3 length: 17 amino acids. V gave up 2 bases and J gave up 7 bases, with 18 bases separating them. Germline CDR1 is SNHLY and CDR2 is FYNNEI. The CDR3 spells CASSELSGGIVNSPLHF. CDR3 DNA sequence: TGTGCCAGCAGTGAACTGTCCGGAGGGATCGTGAATTCACCCCTCCACTTT.

The genes are TRBV2 and TRBJ2-2, with D perhaps TRBD1 (6 bases). This CDR3 comprises 15 residues. In germline, CDR1 is SNHLY, CDR2 FYNNEI. Trimming took off 3 bases at V and 3 bases at J, with 11 bases between the two ends. CDR3 nucleotides: TGTGCCAGCAGTGATTACAGGGTGGACACCGGGGAGCTGTTTTTT. It is translated as CASSDYRVDTGELFF. Full variable domain (rest looked up from reference TRBV2 and TRBJ2-2): EPEVTQTPSHQVTQMGQEVILRCVPISNHLYFYWYRQILGQKVEFLVSFYNNEISEKSEIFDDQFSVERPDGSNFTLKIRSTKLEDSAMYFCASSDYRVDTGELFFGEGSRLTVL.

This chain connects TRBV7-3 to TRBJ2-3, with D tentatively TRBD2 (5 bases). The length of the CDR3 is 14 residues. The V gene's germline CDR1 is SGHTA and CDR2 FQGTGA. V lost 5 bases and J 5 bases, leaving 14 bases between the germline ends. The CDR3 DNA follows: TGTGCCAGCAGCCGGACTTCCCGGGGAGATACGCAGTATTTT. Translation: CASSRTSRGDTQYF.

The genes are TRBV7-9 and TRBJ1-2; D is unresolved. This CDR3 is 14 amino acids long. Trimming left V 5 bases short and J 6 bases short, with 16 bases between. Germline loops: CDR1 SEHNR, CDR2 FQNEAQ (reference sequence). CDR3 DNA sequence: TGTGCCAGCAGCCCCCCCTGGGCAGACAATGGCTACACCTTC. Protein sequence: CASSPPWADNGYTF. Drawing the rest from reference TRBV7-9 and TRBJ1-2, the complete variable domain is DTGVSQNPRHKITKRGQNVTFRCDPISEHNRLYWYRQTLGQGPEFLTYFQNEAQLEKSRLLSDRFSAERPKGSFSTLEIQRTEQGDSAMYLCASSPPWADNGYTFGSGTRLTVV.

The sample holds many counts of this clonotype. V gene TRBV7-2 combines with J gene TRBJ2-3; possibly TRBD2 for D (6 bases). This CDR3 spans 15 amino acids. The ends were cut back, 2 bases at V and 1 base at J, with 10 bases in the middle. Germline V gene lookup returns CDR1 SGHTA and CDR2 FQGNSA. The DNA for the CDR3 is TGTGCCAGCAGCTTACGGGACTTCCGCACAGATACGCAGTATTTT. This translates into CASSLRDFRTDTQYF.

This clonotype was observed a few times. This chain links TRBV5-4 with TRBJ2-1; D may be TRBD2 (6 bases). CDR3 length: 16 amino acids. Trimming shortened V by 0 bases and J by 3 bases, and 13 bases separated the two germline ends. From germline, CDR1 is SGHNT and CDR2 YYREEE (reference sequence). The CDR3, as DNA: TGTGCCAGCAGCTTGGTCCCTAGCGCTCACTACAATGAGCAGTTCTTC. This gives the protein CASSLVPSAHYNEQFF.

This clonotype was counted ten times or more. The junction departs from the called germline gene at one end, perhaps through a read error. The chain employs TRBV10-1 and TRBJ2-7, with 8 bases identical to TRBD2. CDR3 length: 15 residues. Germline-derived CDR1 and CDR2 are WNHNN and SYGVQD (reference sequence). For the CDR3, the DNA is TGCGCTAGCAGTGAGCATTTGACTAGCGCCTACGAGCAGTACTTC. Its protein is CASSEHLTSAYEQYF.

CDR3 in amino acids: CASSSAALSEEDYGYTF. The CDR3 nucleotides read TGTGCCAGCAGCTCCGCTGCTCTATCCGAGGAAGACTATGGCTACACCTTC. The genes are TRBV7-9 and TRBJ1-2, with unresolved D. In germline, CDR1 is SEHNR, CDR2 FQNEAQ (reference sequence). This CDR3 has 17 residues. V lost 4 bases to trimming and J lost 3 bases, with 21 bases between them.

The genes are TRBV19 and TRBJ1-1; the match to TRBD1 covers 10 bases. Germline V gene sequence: CDR1 LNHDA, CDR2 SQIVND (reference sequence). V shed 6 bases and J 3 bases; nucleotides not matched to a gene: 10. The CDR3 extends over 16 amino acids. The CDR3 here is CASRTTGGKGDTEAFF. In nucleotides, the CDR3 is TGTGCCAGTAGAACGACAGGGGGCAAGGGAGACACTGAAGCTTTCTTT.

This clonotype was observed a handful of times. This CDR3 fails to terminate in the conserved phenylalanine or tryptophan, so it likely reflects a read error. It is unclear where the CDR3 begins or ends on the DNA, so no DNA is shown, and the CDR3 is as TCRdb lists it. The rearrangement links TRBV9 to TRBJ2-7; TRBD2 is the table's D call, not checked against the DNA. Both ends counted, the CDR3 spans 8 residues. CDR1 and CDR2 (germline): SGDLS, YYNGEE. CDR3 region: CASSVGGG.

This clonotype was found many times. This sequence joins TRBV12-3 or TRBV12-4 and TRBJ1-6; weak D call: TRBD1 (6 bases). Trimming stripped 8 bases from V and 4 bases from J, with 15 bases between. The CDR3 runs 15 residues. DNA for the CDR3: TGTGCCAGCGGCGAGGGGACATCTTATAATTCACCCCTCCACTTT. It yields the protein CASGEGTSYNSPLHF.

A word on this clonotype: The junction does not match germline at one end; this may be a read error. V usage is TRBV5-1 and J usage is TRBJ2-7; D unclear. The CDR3 length is 14 residues. Germline V CDR1 and CDR2: SGHRS, YFSETQ. CDR3 sequence: CASSAAAAPYEQYF. As DNA, the CDR3 is TGTGCCAGCAGCGCCGCGGCGGCGCCCTACGAGCAGTACTTC.

V usage is TRBV12-3 or TRBV12-4 and J usage is TRBJ1-1; D not certain. Trimming shortened V by 4 bases and J by 7 bases, and 13 bases separated the two germline ends. The CDR3 runs to 13 residues. CDR3 in DNA: TGTGCCAGCAGTTACTGGTTGTACATTGAAGCTTTCTTT. Translated, it gives CASSYWLYIEAFF.

This chain links TRBV24-1 with TRBJ2-1; D might be TRBD1 (5 bases). Per germline, CDR1 KGHDR and CDR2 SFDVKD. Trimming shortened V by 2 bases and J by 9 bases, and 10 bases separated the two germline ends. The CDR3 is made up of 13 amino acids. The CDR3 loop reads CATSDSTDVEQFF. DNA for the CDR3: TGTGCCACCAGTGATTCGACAGACGTTGAGCAGTTCTTC.